This TCR beta chain appears in the sequencing data of a study of OX40 agonist ivuxolimab in advanced cancers. With regard to the full study: Ivuxolimab was a fully human IgG2 agonistic monoclonal antibody targeting the costimulatory receptor OX40 (CD134). Intravenous ivuxolimab was administered to patients every 2 weeks at six dose levels: 0.01, 0.1, 0.3, 1.5, 3 and 10 mg/kg. Patients were allowed to have had prior anti-PD-1, anti-PD-L1 or anti-CTLA-4 therapy, and approximately 40% of the dose-escalation patients had been treated with checkpoint inhibitors. The point of sequencing TCRbeta in the periphery was to test whether ivuxolimab changed TCR sequence diversity and drove clonal T-cell expansion. Partial responses occurred in three dose-escalation patients: two with cutaneous melanoma and one with hepatocellular carcinoma. A male proportion of almost 85% and a mean age of approximately 55 years, ranging from 23 to 79, were recorded for the dose-escalation cohort. The monotherapy dose-escalation portion (N ≈ 57 patients) of the phase I ivuxolimab trial is reported in the paper. Among the roughly 50 dose-escalation patients, some 20 had hepatocellular carcinoma, about 15 melanoma, 9 renal cell carcinoma and 9 head and neck cancer.

Here is what the overall study found, with its caveats: At doses of 0.1 to 3.0 mg/kg, clonal expansion of both CD4+ and CD8+ blood T cells was observed from baseline to week 6. After ivuxolimab, CD8+ T cells had more expanded clones than CD4+ T cells on average. In the 0.1-3.0 mg/kg groups, partial responders were among the patients with the lowest normalized peripheral clonal expansion, particularly in CD8+ T cells. Low levels of normalized T-cell clonal expansion were also seen in some patients who did not respond. Which antigens the clonally expanded peripheral T cells were specific for was not determined.

Remarks on this clone: Its target antigen remains unknown. Base qualities are not at hand, and no much larger clone is one base apart.

Genomic DNA was isolated from the sorted cells so that the TCRbeta CDR3 region could be sequenced. TCRbeta CDR3 regions were sequenced using the immunoSEQ Assay. TCRdb mirrors the immuneACCESS table, restricted to in-frame sequences. Some clones are absent from its copies; in checked studies, under half trace to an unresolved V gene, and the reason for the others is unknown. Here the sample has about 92,000 clones; roughly 80% occur a single time. The top ten clonotypes cover roughly 6% of the sample. CDR1 and CDR2 were assigned from the germline V gene as KGHSH and LQKENI. The CDR3 runs 15 amino acids, cysteine and phenylalanine included. Here the CDR3 DNA is all that survives: 45 bases in frame from base 1. V and J are trimmed by 3 bases and 3 bases, and the gene matches miss 2 bases of the junction. Patients with a history of autoimmune disease or receiving systemic immunosuppression were excluded from the trial. Peripheral blood for TCR sequencing was collected from all dose cohorts at baseline, on cycle 4 day 1, and on cycle 7 day 1. The samples were taken from a phase I, first-in-human, multicenter, open-label dose-escalation trial of ivuxolimab. The trial enrolled adults with locally advanced or metastatic head and neck squamous cell, hepatocellular, melanoma or renal cell carcinoma. Before TCR sequencing, CD4+ T cells and CD8+ T cells from peripheral blood were sorted into separate populations.

The source of this sequence is an adult with an advanced solid tumor such as melanoma, head and neck, liver or kidney cancer. Recombination joined TRBV18 with TRBJ1-5; 10 junctional bases match TRBD1. The material sequenced was CD4+ or CD8+ T cells sorted from blood, taken in a trial of the OX40 agonist ivuxolimab. The CDR3 corresponds to CASSPDRGDNQPQHF. The bases are TGTGCCAGCTCACCGGACAGGGGGGACAATCAGCCCCAGCATTTT.